One and the same sample provided the 27 T cell receptor beta chains below, sequenced in a study of T cell responses to AZD1222 COVID-19 vaccine. Using immunoSEQ multiplex PCR, the repertoire was profiled, and TCRdb retains in-frame clones only, with some absent. The sample lists 160,000 or so clones, under 95% occurring once. The specimen comprised peripheral blood, sampled 28 days after the second AZD1222 dose. These TCRs come from an adult who received the AZD1222 COVID-19 vaccine.

This clone occurred a few times. The chain is built from TRBV5-1 and TRBJ1-4; no clear D. Germline V lookup: CDR1 SGHRS, CDR2 YFSETQ. V gave up 0 bases and J gave up 2 bases, with 2 bases separating them. CDR3 length: 13 residues. The CDR3, as DNA: TGCGCCAGCAGCTTGGGGACTAATGAAAAACTGTTTTTT. Translated, it gives CASSLGTNEKLFF.

The chain employs TRBV28 and TRBJ2-6; D is possibly TRBD2 (6 bases). Germline V gene data show CDR1 as MDHEN and CDR2 as SYDVKM. This CDR3 contains 14 residues. The V end lost 7 bases, the J end lost 2 bases, and 9 bases lay between the germline ends. The CDR3: CASNRGTGANVLTF. DNA of the CDR3: TGTGCCAGCAATCGGGGGACTGGGGCCAACGTCCTGACTTTC.

The J gene is TRBJ2-3, the V gene TRBV11-2; perhaps TRBD1 as D (5 bases). Trimming removed 0 bases from V and 3 bases from J, with 16 bases in between. Looked up from germline, CDR1 is SGHAT and CDR2 is FQNNGV. This CDR3 region has 17 residues. The CDR3 loop reads CASSLDRVGLVTDTQYF. The CDR3 coding sequence is TGTGCCAGCAGCTTAGACAGGGTCGGGCTAGTGACAGATACGCAGTATTTT.

The rearrangement links TRBV4-2 to TRBJ2-3; 7 bases fit TRBD2. Per the germline V gene, CDR1 is LGHNA and CDR2 is YNFKEQ. Germline trimming cut 0 bases from V and 6 bases from J; bases unmatched to any gene: 6. CDR3 size: 15 residues. CDR3 region: CASSQEAGTPDTQYF. As DNA, the CDR3 is TGTGCCAGCAGCCAAGAAGCGGGGACCCCTGATACGCAGTATTTT.

J is TRBJ1-4 and V is TRBV5-5; D is perhaps TRBD1 (5 bases). Germline V gene data show CDR1 as SGHKS and CDR2 as YYEKEE (reference sequence). V lost 2 bases to trimming and J lost 2 bases, with 13 bases between them. The length of the CDR3 is 16 residues. The CDR3 sequence: CASSFGTFPTNEKLFF. The DNA for the CDR3 is TGTGCCAGCAGCTTTGGGACCTTCCCCACTAATGAAAAACTGTTTTTT.

The chain is built from TRBV15 and TRBJ2-5; D ambiguous. V lost 0 bases and J 5 bases, leaving 16 bases between the germline ends. This CDR3 region has 16 residues. Germline CDR1 and CDR2: LNHNV and YYDKDF (reference sequence). The CDR3 sequence: CATSRDSNPRKETQYF. The CDR3 nucleotides are TGTGCCACCAGCAGAGATAGTAACCCGAGGAAGGAGACCCAGTACTTC.

This clone has more than one count but fewer than ten. The chain employs TRBV6-5 and TRBJ1-5; the D gene is possibly TRBD1 (5 bases). Trimming stripped 6 bases from V and 3 bases from J, with 12 bases between. This CDR3 spans 14 amino acids. The germline CDR1 and CDR2 sequences are MNHEY and SVGAGI. CDR3 sequence reads: CASSRDGHNQPQHF. CDR3 nucleotides: TGTGCCAGCAGCCGGGACGGGCACAATCAGCCCCAGCATTTT.

With regard to this clone: The same CDR3 can be traced to other DNA sequences in this sample. The genes are TRBV19 and TRBJ1-1; no firm D call. CDR1 LNHDA and CDR2 SQIVND come from the germline V gene (reference sequence). The CDR3 has 15 residues. With 1 base removed from V and 0 bases from J, the gap between germline ends came to 9 bases. CDR3: CASSIVGYMNTEAFF. The CDR3, as DNA: TGTGCCAGTAGTATAGTGGGCTACATGAACACTGAAGCTTTCTTT.

This chain links TRBV9 with TRBJ2-2; D is unclear. CDR1 and CDR2 from the germline V gene are SGDLS and YYNGEE. There are 15 residues in the CDR3. V was pared by 2 bases and J by 0 bases, with 8 bases between. As DNA, the CDR3 is TGTGCCAGCAGCGTCGGTTTACCGAACACCGGGGAGCTGTTTTTT. Translated, it gives CASSVGLPNTGELFF.

This sequence joins TRBV9 and TRBJ2-7; 11 bases line up with TRBD1. The V gene end was trimmed by 3 bases and the J gene end by 4 bases; junction bases not matched to a gene: 6. Germline V gene lookup returns CDR1 SGDLS and CDR2 YYNGEE. The CDR3 consists of 15 residues. The CDR3 nucleotides are TGTGCCAGCAGCGCCGGGGACAGGGGGGCGTACGAGCAGTACTTC. Translated: CASSAGDRGAYEQYF.

V usage is TRBV9 and J usage is TRBJ2-2; D remains ambiguous. The V gene lost 4 bases and the J gene lost 5 bases, with 6 bases spanning the gap. CDR1 SGDLS and CDR2 YYNGEE come from the germline V gene. The CDR3 loop spans 12 amino acids. CDR3 bases: TGTGCCAGCAGCCCCCAAACCGGGGAGCTGTTTTTT. Residues: CASSPQTGELFF.

The V and J genes are TRBV7-6 and TRBJ1-5, with D perhaps matching TRBD1 (5 bases). In germline, CDR1 is SGHVS, CDR2 FNYEAQ. V was cut by 4 bases and J by 6 bases, with 16 bases left in between. This CDR3 region has 15 residues. The CDR3 loop is CASSSGTDLSQPQHF. The CDR3 DNA follows: TGTGCCAGCAGCTCCGGGACCGACTTATCTCAGCCCCAGCATTTT.

The chain carries TRBV5-4 and TRBJ1-1, with D unresolved. Germline assignment: CDR1 SGHNT and CDR2 YYREEE (reference sequence). V lost 8 bases, J lost 1 base, and 6 bases lay in between. The CDR3 length is 11 residues. The CDR3 spells CASGWNTEAFF. CDR3 in DNA: TGTGCCAGTGGCTGGAACACTGAAGCTTTCTTT.

The rearrangement links TRBV29-1 to TRBJ1-1; the D is unclear. The V end was cut by 0 bases, the J end by 0 bases, with 5 bases between. CDR1 and CDR2 (germline): SQVTM, ANQGSEA. CDR3 size: 13 residues. CDR3 in amino acids: CSVEDIMNTEAFF. CDR3 sequence (DNA): TGCAGCGTTGAAGACATTATGAACACTGAAGCTTTCTTT.

In its sample, this clone was seen a few times. J is TRBJ1-2 and V is TRBV10-3; no clear D. The ends were cut back, 3 bases at V and 1 base at J, with 9 bases in the middle. CDR1 and CDR2 from the germline V gene are ENHRY and SYGVKD. The CDR3 sequence is 14 residues long. The CDR3 protein is CAISDQTYNYGYTF. The CDR3 DNA reads as TGTGCCATCAGTGACCAGACCTATAACTATGGCTACACCTTC.

This clone has a single count. The chain uses TRBV5-6 and TRBJ2-5; D tentatively reads TRBD1 or TRBD2 (5 bases each). Germline V gene lookup returns CDR1 SGHDT and CDR2 YYEEEE. Trimming left V 4 bases short and J 4 bases short, with 20 bases between. There are 16 residues in the CDR3. The CDR3 DNA follows: TGTGCCAGCAGCGGGGGAACCCCCCACCCGGGAGAGACCCAGTACTTC. Residues: CASSGGTPHPGETQYF.

In its sample, this clone was seen once. DNA for the CDR3: TGTGCCAGCAGTTCGAGGACTAGCGGGGGCCCCTTAGGAGAGACCCAGTACTTC. Translating gives CASSSRTSGGPLGETQYF. This sequence joins TRBV27 and TRBJ2-5, with 13 positions matching TRBD2. Germline CDR1 MNHEY, CDR2 SMNVEV (reference sequence). The trim removed 4 bases at V and 4 bases at J, leaving 12 bases unmatched. The CDR3 sequence is 18 residues long.

This chain joins TRBV6-5 and TRBJ1-2, with D hard to call. V lost 4 bases and J 4 bases, leaving 10 bases between the germline ends. The germline gives CDR1 MNHEY, CDR2 SVGAGI. The CDR3 is made up of 13 amino acids. The CDR3 coding sequence is TGTGCCAGCAGTTCCTTCGGCCGCTATGGCTACACCTTC. Its translation: CASSSFGRYGYTF.

The rearrangement links TRBV10-3 to TRBJ2-1, with TRBD2 matching over 12 bases. CDR1 and CDR2 (germline): ENHRY, SYGVKD. This CDR3 region has 15 residues. The V gene end was trimmed by 10 bases and the J gene end by 3 bases; junction bases not matched to a gene: 7. This chain's CDR3 is CATEETSGGYNEQFF. Here the CDR3 DNA reads TGTGCCACCGAGGAGACTAGCGGGGGCTACAATGAGCAGTTCTTC.

The rearrangement uses TRBV28 and TRBJ2-1; 15 positions agree with TRBD2. The junction had 13 bases not matched to a gene; V was cut back by 5 bases and J by 14 bases. The CDR3 is made up of 16 amino acids. The V gene's germline CDR1 is MDHEN and CDR2 SYDVKM. CDR3 loop: CASSLLEPGLAGGEFF. The CDR3 DNA sequence: TGTGCCAGCAGTCTACTAGAACCGGGACTAGCGGGGGGAGAGTTCTTC.

The chain couples TRBV3-1 (or the pseudogene TRBV3-2) to TRBJ1-2, with D possibly being TRBD1 (5 bases). Germline-derived CDR1 and CDR2 are LGHDT and YNNKEL (reference sequence). The CDR3 contains 19 residues. Trimming stripped 0 bases from V and 8 bases from J, with 28 bases between. The CDR3, as DNA: TGTGCCAGCAGCCAAGATTGGCCCCCCAGCCTAAGACAGCCACGAGGCTACACCTTC. It codes for CASSQDWPPSLRQPRGYTF.

This clone was observed a single time. The rearrangement joins TRBV6-5 to TRBJ2-7, with 7 bases identical to TRBD1. The CDR3 spans 13 residues. V shed 6 bases, J shed 4 bases, and the junction held 6 bases outside the gene matches. Germline-derived CDR1 and CDR2 are MNHEY and SVGAGI. CDR3 in amino acids: CASRTGTEYEQYF. The CDR3, as DNA: TGTGCCAGCAGGACCGGGACAGAGTACGAGCAGTACTTC.

The gene calls are TRBV4-1 and TRBJ2-5; 7 bases map to TRBD1. CDR1 and CDR2 from the germline V gene are MGHRA and YSYEKL. The J segment lost 3 bases and the V segment lost 1 base, leaving 2 bases of the junction unmatched. The CDR3 totals 14 residues. CDR3: CASSQGDREETQYF. The CDR3 coding sequence is TGCGCCAGCAGCCAAGGGGACAGAGAAGAGACCCAGTACTTC.

This clone was observed once. DNA for the CDR3: TGCGCCAGCAGCCAGGGGACAGGGGCCTACAATGAGCAGTTCTTC. Its translation: CASSQGTGAYNEQFF. The rearrangement uses TRBV4-1 and TRBJ2-1, with TRBD1 matching 10 bases. Trimming removed 3 bases from V and 2 bases from J; junction bases left unmatched: 1. CDR3 length: 15 residues. Germline V gene sequence: CDR1 MGHRA, CDR2 YSYEKL.

The V call is TRBV19, the J call TRBJ2-1, with D tentatively TRBD2 (5 bases). Germline-derived CDR1 and CDR2 are LNHDA and SQIVND (reference sequence). The V end lost 6 bases, the J end lost 0 bases, and 15 bases lay between the germline ends. CDR3 length: 16 residues. The CDR3 here is CASRRGVSSSYNEQFF. The CDR3 DNA is TGTGCCAGTAGACGGGGAGTGTCTAGCTCCTACAATGAGCAGTTCTTC. Variable domain in full (rest from reference TRBV19 and TRBJ2-1): DGGITQSPKYLFRKEGQNVTLSCEQNLNHDAMYWYRQDPGQGLRLIYYSQIVNDFQKGDIAEGYSVSREKKESFPLTVTSAQKNPTAFYLCASRRGVSSSYNEQFFGPGTRLTVL.

The J gene is TRBJ2-1, the V gene TRBV6-1, with TRBD2 matching 11 bases. With 1 base clipped from V and 2 bases from J, the junction kept 1 base outside the gene matches. Germline CDR1 MNHNS, CDR2 SASEGT. The CDR3 sequence is 16 residues long. CDR3 sequence (DNA): TGTGCCAGCAGTGAAGGTAGCGGGGGGGCCTACAATGAGCAGTTCTTC. It yields the protein CASSEGSGGAYNEQFF.

CDR3 DNA: TGTGCCAGCTCACCGCCGCCGGCAGGGGGCGCGAATGGGGATGGCTACACCTTC. Protein: CASSPPPAGGANGDGYTF. The chain employs TRBV18 and TRBJ1-2; TRBD1 matches at 8 bases. This CDR3 is 18 amino acids long. Trimming removed 3 bases from V and 6 bases from J; junction bases left unmatched: 18. Germline CDR1 reads KGHSH; CDR2 reads LQKENI.